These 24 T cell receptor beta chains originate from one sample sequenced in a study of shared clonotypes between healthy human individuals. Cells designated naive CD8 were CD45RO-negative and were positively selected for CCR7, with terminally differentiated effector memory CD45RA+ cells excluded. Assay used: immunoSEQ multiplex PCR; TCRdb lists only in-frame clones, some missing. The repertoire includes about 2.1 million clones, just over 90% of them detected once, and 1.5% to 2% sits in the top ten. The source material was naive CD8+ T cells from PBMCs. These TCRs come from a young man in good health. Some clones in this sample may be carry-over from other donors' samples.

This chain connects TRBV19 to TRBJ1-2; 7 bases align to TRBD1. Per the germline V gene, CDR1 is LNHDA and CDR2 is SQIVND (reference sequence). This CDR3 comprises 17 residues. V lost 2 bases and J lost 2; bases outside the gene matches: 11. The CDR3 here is CASSITGTAPLNYGYTF. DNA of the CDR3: TGTGCCAGTAGTATAACCGGGACAGCACCCTTAAACTATGGCTACACCTTC.

CDR3 nucleotides: TGCAGCGCCACAGGGGGCAGGGTCGGACCCTATGGCTACACCTTC. Translating it yields CSATGGRVGPYGYTF. The chain couples TRBV29-1 to TRBJ1-2, with 9 bases identical to TRBD1. Per the germline V gene, CDR1 is SQVTM and CDR2 is ANQGSEA. This CDR3 is built from 15 residues. The trim removed 7 bases at V and 4 bases at J, leaving 13 bases unmatched.

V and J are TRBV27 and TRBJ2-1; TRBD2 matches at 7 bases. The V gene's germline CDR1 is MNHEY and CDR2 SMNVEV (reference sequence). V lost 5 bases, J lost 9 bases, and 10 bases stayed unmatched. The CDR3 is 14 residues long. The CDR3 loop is CASSTSGLTGEQFF. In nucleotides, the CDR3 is TGTGCCAGCAGTACCTCGGGACTAACGGGTGAGCAGTTCTTC.

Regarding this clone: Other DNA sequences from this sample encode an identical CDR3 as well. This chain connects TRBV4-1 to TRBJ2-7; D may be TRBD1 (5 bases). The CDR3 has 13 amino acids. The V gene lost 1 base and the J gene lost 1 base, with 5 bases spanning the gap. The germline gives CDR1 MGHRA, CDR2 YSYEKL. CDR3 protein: CASSQAGSYEQYF. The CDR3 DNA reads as TGCGCCAGCAGCCAAGCAGGGTCCTACGAGCAGTACTTC.

In nucleotides, the CDR3 is TGTGCCAGCAGCGCCAGGGGACTAGCGGTAAACAATGAGCAGTTCTTC. Amino acids: CASSARGLAVNNEQFF. The chain has TRBV9 and TRBJ2-1, with TRBD2 matching over 11 bases. This CDR3 contains 16 residues. The germline gives CDR1 SGDLS, CDR2 YYNGEE. With V trimmed by 3 bases and J by 5 bases, 7 bases remained unmatched.

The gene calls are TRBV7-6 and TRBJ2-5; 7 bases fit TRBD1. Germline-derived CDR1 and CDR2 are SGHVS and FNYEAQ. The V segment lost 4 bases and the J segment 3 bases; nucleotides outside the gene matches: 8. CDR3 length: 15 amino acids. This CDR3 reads CASSSRRQGEETQYF. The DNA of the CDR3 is TGTGCCAGCAGCTCCCGCCGACAGGGAGAAGAGACCCAGTACTTC.

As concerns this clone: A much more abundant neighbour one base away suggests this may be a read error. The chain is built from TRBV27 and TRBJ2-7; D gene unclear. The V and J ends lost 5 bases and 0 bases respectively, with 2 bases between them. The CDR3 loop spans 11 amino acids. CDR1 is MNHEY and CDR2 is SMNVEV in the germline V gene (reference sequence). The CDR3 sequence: CASSISYEQYF. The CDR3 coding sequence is TGTGCCAGCAGTATCTCCTACGAGCAGTACTTC.

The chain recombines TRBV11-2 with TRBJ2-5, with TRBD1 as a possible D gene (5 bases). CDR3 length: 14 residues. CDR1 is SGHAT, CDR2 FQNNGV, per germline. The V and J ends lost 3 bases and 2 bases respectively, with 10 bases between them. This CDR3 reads CASSLGPRQETQYF. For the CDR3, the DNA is TGTGCCAGCAGCTTGGGGCCCCGGCAAGAGACCCAGTACTTC.

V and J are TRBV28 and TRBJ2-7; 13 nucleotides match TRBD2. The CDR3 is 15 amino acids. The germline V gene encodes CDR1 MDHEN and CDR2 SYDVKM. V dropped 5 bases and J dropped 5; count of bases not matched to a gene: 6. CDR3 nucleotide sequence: TGTGCCAGCAGTCATCATGGACTAGCGGGAGACGAGCAGTACTTC. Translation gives CASSHHGLAGDEQYF. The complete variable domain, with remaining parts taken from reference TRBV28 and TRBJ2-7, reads DVKVTQSSRYLVKRTGEKVFLECVQDMDHENMFWYRQDPGLGLRLIYFSYDVKMKEKGDIPEGYSVSREKKERFSLILESASTNQTSMYLCASSHHGLAGDEQYFGPGTRLTVT.

The CDR3 region is CASSPTLGTSRASYEQYF. CDR3 DNA sequence: TGTGCCAGCAGCCCCACCCTCGGGACTAGCAGGGCCTCCTACGAGCAGTACTTC. The genes are TRBV11-2 and TRBJ2-7; TRBD2 matches at 9 bases. The CDR3 consists of 18 residues. The V and J ends lost 5 bases and 0 bases, in that order; junction bases with no gene match: 14. Germline V gene data show CDR1 as SGHAT and CDR2 as FQNNGV. The variable domain in full, completed from reference TRBV11-2 and TRBJ2-7, reads EAGVAQSPRYKIIEKRQSVAFWCNPISGHATLYWYQQILGQGPKLLIQFQNNGVVDDSQLPKDRFSAERLKGVDSTLKIQPAKLEDSAVYLCASSPTLGTSRASYEQYFGPGTRLTVT.

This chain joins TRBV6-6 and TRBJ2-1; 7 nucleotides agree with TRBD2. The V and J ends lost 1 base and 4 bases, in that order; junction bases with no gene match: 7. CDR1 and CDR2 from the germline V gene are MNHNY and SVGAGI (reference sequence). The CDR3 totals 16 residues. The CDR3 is CASSYLGRAGYNEQFF. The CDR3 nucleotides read TGTGCCAGCAGTTACTTGGGGAGGGCGGGATACAATGAGCAGTTCTTC.

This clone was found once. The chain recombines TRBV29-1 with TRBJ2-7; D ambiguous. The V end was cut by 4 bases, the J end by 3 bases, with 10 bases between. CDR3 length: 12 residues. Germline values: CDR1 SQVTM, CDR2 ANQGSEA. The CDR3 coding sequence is TGCAGCGTTGCGGACGCCTACTACGAGCAGTACTTC. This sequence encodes CSVADAYYEQYF.

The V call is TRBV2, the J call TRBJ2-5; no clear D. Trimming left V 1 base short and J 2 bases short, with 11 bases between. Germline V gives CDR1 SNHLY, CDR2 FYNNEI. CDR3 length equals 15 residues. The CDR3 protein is CASSEDSQQQETQYF. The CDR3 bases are TGTGCCAGCAGTGAAGATAGTCAACAGCAAGAGACCCAGTACTTC.

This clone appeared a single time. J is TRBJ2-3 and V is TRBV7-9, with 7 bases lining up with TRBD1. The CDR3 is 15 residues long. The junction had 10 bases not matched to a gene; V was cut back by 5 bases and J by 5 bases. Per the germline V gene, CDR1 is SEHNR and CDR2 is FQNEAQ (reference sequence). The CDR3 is CASSRGPGIEDTQYF. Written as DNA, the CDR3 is TGTGCCAGCAGCAGGGGGCCAGGGATAGAAGATACGCAGTATTTT.

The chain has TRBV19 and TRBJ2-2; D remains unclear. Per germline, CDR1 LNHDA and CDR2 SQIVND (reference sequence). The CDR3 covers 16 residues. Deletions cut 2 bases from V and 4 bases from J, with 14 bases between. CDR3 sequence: CASSIRKGAGTGELFF. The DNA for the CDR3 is TGTGCCAGTAGTATAAGGAAGGGCGCCGGCACCGGGGAGCTGTTTTTT.

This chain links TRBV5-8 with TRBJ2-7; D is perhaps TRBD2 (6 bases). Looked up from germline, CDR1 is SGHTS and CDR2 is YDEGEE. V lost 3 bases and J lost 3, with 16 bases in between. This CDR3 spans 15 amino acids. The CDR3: CASSYLALSGYEQYF. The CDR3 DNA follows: TGTGCCAGCAGCTACCTAGCGTTATCAGGCTACGAGCAGTACTTC.

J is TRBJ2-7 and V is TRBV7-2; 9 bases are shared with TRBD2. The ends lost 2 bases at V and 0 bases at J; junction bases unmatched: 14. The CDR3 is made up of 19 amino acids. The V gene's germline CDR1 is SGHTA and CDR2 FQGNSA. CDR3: CASSLTGYSGRQFSYEQYF. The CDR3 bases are TGTGCCAGCAGCTTAACGGGCTATAGCGGGAGACAATTCTCCTACGAGCAGTACTTC.

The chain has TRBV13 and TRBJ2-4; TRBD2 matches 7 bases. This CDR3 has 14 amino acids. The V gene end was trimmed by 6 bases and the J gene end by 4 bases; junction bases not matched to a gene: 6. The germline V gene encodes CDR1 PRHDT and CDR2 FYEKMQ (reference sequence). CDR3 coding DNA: TGTGCCAGCAGTGAGCGGGGAGCAAAAAACATTCAGTACTTC. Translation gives CASSERGAKNIQYF.

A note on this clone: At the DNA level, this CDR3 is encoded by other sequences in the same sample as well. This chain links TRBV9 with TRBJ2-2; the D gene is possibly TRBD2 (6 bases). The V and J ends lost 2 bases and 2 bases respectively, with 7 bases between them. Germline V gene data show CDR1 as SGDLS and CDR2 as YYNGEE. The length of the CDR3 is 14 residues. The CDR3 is CASSVGGNTGELFF. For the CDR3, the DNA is TGTGCCAGCAGCGTGGGAGGCAACACCGGGGAGCTGTTTTTT.

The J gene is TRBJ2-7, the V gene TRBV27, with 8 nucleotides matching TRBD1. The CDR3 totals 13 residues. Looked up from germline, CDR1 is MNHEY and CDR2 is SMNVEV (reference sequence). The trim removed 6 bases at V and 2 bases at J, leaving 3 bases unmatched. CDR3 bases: TGTGCCAGCAGACTGACAGGGGCCTACGAGCAGTACTTC. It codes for CASRLTGAYEQYF.

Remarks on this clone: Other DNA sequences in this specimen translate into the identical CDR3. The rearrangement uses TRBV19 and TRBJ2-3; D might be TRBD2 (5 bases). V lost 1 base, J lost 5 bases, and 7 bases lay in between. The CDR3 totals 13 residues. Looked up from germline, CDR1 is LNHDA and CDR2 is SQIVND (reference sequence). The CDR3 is CASSIVAGDTQYF. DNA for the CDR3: TGTGCCAGTAGTATAGTGGCGGGAGATACGCAGTATTTT.

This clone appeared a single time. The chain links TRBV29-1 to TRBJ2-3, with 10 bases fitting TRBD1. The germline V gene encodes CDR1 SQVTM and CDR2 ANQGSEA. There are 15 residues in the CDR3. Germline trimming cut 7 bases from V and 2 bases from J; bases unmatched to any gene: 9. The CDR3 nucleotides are TGCAGCGCACTCGACAGGGGGCTACTCACAGATACGCAGTATTTT. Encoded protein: CSALDRGLLTDTQYF.

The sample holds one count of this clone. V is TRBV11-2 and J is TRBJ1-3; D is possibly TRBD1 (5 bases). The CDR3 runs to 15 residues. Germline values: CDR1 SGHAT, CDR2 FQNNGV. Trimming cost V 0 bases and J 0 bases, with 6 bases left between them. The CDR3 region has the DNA TGTGCCAGCAGCTTAGAGGGACTCTCTGGAAACACCATATATTTT. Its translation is CASSLEGLSGNTIYF. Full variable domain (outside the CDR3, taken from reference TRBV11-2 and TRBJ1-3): EAGVAQSPRYKIIEKRQSVAFWCNPISGHATLYWYQQILGQGPKLLIQFQNNGVVDDSQLPKDRFSAERLKGVDSTLKIQPAKLEDSAVYLCASSLEGLSGNTIYFGEGSWLTVV.

The DNA for the CDR3 is TGTGCCAGCAGACCCCTGGGGGGGGAATTTAGCACAGATACGCAGTATTTT. Translation: CASRPLGGEFSTDTQYF. The J gene is TRBJ2-3, the V gene TRBV7-9; 7 positions match TRBD2. This CDR3 is built from 17 residues. Unmatched junction bases numbered 12, after V lost 6 bases and J lost 0 bases. Germline CDR1 SEHNR, CDR2 FQNEAQ (reference sequence).